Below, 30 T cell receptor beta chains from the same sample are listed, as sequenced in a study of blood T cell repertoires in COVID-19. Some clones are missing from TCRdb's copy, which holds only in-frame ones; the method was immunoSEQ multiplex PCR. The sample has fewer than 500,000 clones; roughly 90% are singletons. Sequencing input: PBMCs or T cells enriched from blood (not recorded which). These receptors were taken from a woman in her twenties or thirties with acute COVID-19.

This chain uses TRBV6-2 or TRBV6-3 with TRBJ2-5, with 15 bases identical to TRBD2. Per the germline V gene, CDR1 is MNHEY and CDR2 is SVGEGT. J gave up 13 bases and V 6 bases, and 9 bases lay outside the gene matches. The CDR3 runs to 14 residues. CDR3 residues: CASSPGLAGGPPYF. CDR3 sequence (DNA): TGTGCCAGCAGCCCCGGACTAGCGGGGGGGCCCCCGTACTTC.

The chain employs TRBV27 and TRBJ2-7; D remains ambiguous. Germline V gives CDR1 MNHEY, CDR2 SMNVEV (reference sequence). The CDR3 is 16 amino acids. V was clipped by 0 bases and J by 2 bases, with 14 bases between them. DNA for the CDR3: TGTGCCAGCAGTTTATCCTGGCGGCAGACCACCTACGAGCAGTACTTC. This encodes CASSLSWRQTTYEQYF.

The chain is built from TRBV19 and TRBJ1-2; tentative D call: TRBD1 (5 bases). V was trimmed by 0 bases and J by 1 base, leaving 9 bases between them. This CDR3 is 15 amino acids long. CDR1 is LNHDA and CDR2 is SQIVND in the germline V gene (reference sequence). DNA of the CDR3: TGTGCCAGTAGTATAGAGGCAGGGAATAACTATGGCTACACCTTC. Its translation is CASSIEAGNNYGYTF. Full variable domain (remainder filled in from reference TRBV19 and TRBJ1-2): DGGITQSPKYLFRKEGQNVTLSCEQNLNHDAMYWYRQDPGQGLRLIYYSQIVNDFQKGDIAEGYSVSREKKESFPLTVTSAQKNPTAFYLCASSIEAGNNYGYTFGSGTRLTVV.

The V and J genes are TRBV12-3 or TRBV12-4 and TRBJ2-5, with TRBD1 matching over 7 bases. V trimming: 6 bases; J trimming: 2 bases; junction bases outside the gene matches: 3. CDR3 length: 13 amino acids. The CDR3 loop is CASRGQKQETQYF. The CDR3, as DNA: TGTGCCAGCAGGGGACAGAAGCAAGAGACCCAGTACTTC.

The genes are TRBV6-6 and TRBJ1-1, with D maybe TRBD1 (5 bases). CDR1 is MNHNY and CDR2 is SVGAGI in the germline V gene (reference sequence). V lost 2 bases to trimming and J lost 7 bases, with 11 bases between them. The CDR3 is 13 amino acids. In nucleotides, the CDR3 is TGTGCCAGCAGTTACGGCAGGGCAGGTGAAGCTTTCTTT. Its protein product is CASSYGRAGEAFF.

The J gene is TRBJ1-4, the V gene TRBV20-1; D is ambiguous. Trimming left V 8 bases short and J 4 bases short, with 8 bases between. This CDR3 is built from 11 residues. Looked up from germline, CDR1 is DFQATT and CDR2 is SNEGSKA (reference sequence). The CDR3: CSWRNNEKLFF. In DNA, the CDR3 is TGCAGTTGGAGAAATAATGAAAAACTGTTTTTT.

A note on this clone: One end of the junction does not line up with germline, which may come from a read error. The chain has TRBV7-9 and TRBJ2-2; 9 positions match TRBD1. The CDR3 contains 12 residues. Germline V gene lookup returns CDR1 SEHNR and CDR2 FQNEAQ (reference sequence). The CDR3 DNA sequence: TGTGCCAGCAGCTTAAGGGACAGGGACCTGTTTTTT. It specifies CASSLRDRDLFF.

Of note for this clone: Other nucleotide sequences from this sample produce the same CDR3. The CDR3 coding sequence is TGTGCCAGCAGTTTAATTGGTCGGACTGAAGCTTTCTTT. This sequence encodes CASSLIGRTEAFF. V and J are TRBV27 and TRBJ1-1; D not certain. The CDR3 extends over 13 amino acids. In germline, CDR1 is MNHEY, CDR2 SMNVEV (reference sequence). Trimming removed 2 bases at V and 5 bases at J, with 9 bases between.

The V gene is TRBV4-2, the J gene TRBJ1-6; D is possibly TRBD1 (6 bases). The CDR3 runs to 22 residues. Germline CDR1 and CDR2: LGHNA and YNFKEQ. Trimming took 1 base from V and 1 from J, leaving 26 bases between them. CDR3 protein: CASSQVLFRGLGSGSYNSPLHF. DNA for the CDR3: TGTGCCAGCAGCCAAGTTTTGTTCAGGGGCCTAGGTTCGGGATCCTATAATTCACCCCTCCACTTT.

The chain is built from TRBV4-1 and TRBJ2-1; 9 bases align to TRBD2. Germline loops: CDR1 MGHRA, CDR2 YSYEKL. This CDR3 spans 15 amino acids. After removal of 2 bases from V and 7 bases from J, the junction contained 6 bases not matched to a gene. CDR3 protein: CASSQLAGQGNEQFF. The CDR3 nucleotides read TGCGCCAGCAGCCAACTAGCGGGGCAGGGAAATGAGCAGTTCTTC.

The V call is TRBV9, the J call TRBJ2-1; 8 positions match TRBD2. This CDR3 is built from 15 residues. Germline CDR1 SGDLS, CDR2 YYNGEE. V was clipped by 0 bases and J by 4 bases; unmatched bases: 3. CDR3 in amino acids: CASSVEGLVYNEQFF. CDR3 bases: TGTGCCAGCAGCGTAGAGGGACTAGTTTACAATGAGCAGTTCTTC.

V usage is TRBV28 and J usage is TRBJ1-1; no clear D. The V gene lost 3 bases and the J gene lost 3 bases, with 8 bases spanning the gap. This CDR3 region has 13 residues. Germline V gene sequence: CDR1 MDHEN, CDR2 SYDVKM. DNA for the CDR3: TGTGCCAGCAGTTTGAACCGGGACACTGAAGCTTTCTTT. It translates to CASSLNRDTEAFF.

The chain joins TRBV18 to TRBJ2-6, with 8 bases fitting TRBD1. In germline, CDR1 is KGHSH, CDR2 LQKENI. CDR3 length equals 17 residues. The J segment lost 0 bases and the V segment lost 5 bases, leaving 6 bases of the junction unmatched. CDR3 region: CASSSDRGYSGANVLTF. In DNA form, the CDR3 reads TGTGCCAGCTCATCCGACAGGGGATACTCTGGGGCCAACGTCCTGACTTTC.

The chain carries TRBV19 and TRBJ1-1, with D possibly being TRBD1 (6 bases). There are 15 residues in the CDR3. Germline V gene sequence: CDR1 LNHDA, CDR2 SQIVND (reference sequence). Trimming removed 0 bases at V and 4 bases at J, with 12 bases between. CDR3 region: CASSIDSRGSTEAFF. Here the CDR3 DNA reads TGTGCCAGTAGTATAGATTCCAGGGGAAGCACTGAAGCTTTCTTT.

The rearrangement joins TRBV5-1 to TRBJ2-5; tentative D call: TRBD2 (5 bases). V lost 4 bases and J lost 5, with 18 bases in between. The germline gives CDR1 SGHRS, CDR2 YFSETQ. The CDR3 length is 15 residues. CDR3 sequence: CASSQLGPSGETQYF. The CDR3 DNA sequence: TGCGCCAGCAGCCAACTTGGTCCCTCGGGGGAGACCCAGTACTTC.

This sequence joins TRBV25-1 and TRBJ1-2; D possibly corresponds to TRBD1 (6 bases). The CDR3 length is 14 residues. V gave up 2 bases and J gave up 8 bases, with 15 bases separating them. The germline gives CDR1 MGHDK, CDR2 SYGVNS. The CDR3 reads CASSEPNRAGGYTF. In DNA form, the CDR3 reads TGTGCCAGCAGTGAACCAAACAGGGCCGGCGGCTACACCTTC.

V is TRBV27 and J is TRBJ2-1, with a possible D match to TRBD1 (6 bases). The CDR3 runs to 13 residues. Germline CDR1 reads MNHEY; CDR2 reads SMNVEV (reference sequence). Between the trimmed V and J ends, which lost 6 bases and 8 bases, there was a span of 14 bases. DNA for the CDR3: TGTGCCAGCAGCCGCCTTTGGGGGCATGAGCAGTTCTTC. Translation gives CASSRLWGHEQFF.

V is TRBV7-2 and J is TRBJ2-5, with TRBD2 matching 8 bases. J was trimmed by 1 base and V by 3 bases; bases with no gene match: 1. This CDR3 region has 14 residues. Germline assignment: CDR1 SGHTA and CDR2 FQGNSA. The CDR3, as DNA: TGTGCCAGCAGCTTTCGGGGGGGCCAAGAGACCCAGTACTTC. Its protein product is CASSFRGGQETQYF.

The CDR3 is CASSSTSGGATGELFF. The DNA of the CDR3 is TGCGCCAGCAGCTCGACTAGCGGGGGGGCCACCGGGGAGCTGTTTTTT. This rearrangement joins TRBV4-1 to TRBJ2-2; 14 positions agree with TRBD2. The trim removed 5 bases at V and 4 bases at J, leaving 3 bases unmatched. Germline CDR1 MGHRA, CDR2 YSYEKL. The CDR3 is 16 residues long.

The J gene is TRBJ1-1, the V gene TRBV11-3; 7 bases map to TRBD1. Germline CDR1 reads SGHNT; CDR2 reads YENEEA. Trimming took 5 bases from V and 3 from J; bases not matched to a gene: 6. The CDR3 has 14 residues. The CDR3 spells CASSPGTDYTEAFF. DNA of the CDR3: TGTGCCAGCAGCCCGGGGACAGATTACACTGAAGCTTTCTTT.

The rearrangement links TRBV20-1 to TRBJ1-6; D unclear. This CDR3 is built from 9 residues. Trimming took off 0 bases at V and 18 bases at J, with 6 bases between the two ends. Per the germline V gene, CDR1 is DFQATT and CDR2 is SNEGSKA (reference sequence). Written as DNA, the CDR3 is TGCAGTGCTAGAGATTCAAACCACTTT. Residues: CSARDSNHF.

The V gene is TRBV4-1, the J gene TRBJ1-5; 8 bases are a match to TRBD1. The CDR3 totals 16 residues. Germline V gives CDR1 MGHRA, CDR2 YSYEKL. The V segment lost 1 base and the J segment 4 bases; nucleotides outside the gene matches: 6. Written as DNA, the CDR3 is TGCGCCAGCAGCCAAGGCAGGGGGCTTGGGAATCAGCCCCAGCATTTT. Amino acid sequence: CASSQGRGLGNQPQHF.

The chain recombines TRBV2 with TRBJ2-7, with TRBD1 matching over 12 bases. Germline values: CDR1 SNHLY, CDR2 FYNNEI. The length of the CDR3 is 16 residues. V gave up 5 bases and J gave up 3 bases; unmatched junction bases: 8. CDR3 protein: CASSKFGTGGIYEQYF. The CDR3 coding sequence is TGTGCCAGCAGTAAATTTGGGACAGGGGGCATCTACGAGCAGTACTTC.

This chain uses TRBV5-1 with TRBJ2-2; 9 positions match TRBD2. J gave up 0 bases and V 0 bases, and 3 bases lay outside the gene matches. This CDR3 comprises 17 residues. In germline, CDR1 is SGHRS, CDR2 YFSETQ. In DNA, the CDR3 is TGCGCCAGCAGCTTGGTGGCGGGGGGGACGAACACCGGGGAGCTGTTTTTT. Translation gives CASSLVAGGTNTGELFF.

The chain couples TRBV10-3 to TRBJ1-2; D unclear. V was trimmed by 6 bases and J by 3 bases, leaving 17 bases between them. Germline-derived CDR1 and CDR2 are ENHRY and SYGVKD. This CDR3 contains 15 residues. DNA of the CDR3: TGTGCCATCAGCCCCTTCCCCCGTCAGGACTATGGCTACACCTTC. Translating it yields CAISPFPRQDYGYTF.

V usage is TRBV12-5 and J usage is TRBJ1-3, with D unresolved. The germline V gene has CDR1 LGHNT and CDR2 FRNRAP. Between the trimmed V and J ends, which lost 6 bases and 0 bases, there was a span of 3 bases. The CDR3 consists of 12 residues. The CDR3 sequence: CASGSSGNTIYF. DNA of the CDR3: TGTGCTAGTGGCAGCTCTGGAAACACCATATATTTT.

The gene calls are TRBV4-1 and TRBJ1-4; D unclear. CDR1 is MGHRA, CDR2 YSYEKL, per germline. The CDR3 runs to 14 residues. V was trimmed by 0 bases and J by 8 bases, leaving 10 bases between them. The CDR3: CASSQESRSEKLFF. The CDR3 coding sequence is TGCGCCAGCAGCCAAGAGTCCCGGAGCGAAAAACTGTTTTTT.

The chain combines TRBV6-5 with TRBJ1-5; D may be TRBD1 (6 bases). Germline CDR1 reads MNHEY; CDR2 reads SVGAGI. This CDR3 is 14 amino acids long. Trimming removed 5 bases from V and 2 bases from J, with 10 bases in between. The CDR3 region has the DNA TGTGCCAGCAGTCGAGCAGGGGGCAATCAGCCCCAGCATTTT. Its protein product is CASSRAGGNQPQHF.

The CDR3 DNA sequence: TGTGCCTGGAGTCCTCGGACAGGCTGGCGGTCACCCCTCCACTTT. Translation: CAWSPRTGWRSPLHF. The genes are TRBV30 and TRBJ1-6; 7 bases fit TRBD1. Trimming took 2 bases from V and 10 from J; bases not matched to a gene: 11. The germline gives CDR1 GTSNPN, CDR2 SVGIG (reference sequence). The CDR3 runs to 15 residues.

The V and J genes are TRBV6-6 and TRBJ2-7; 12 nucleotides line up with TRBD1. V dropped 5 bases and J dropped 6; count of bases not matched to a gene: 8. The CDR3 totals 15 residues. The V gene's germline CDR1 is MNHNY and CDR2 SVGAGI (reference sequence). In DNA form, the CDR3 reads TGTGCCAGCAGTCGATCCGGGACAGGGGGCCTCGAGCAGTACTTC. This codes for CASSRSGTGGLEQYF.